The 12 T cell receptor beta chains below were found in one sample sequenced in a study of blood T cell repertoires in COVID-19 (dated by TCRdb to the early 2020s). Receptors were amplified or captured by the immunoSEQ multiplex PCR assay. In its TCRdb copy, this immuneACCESS table keeps in-frame sequences only and misses some clones. Where compared with another copy, unresolved V genes explain less than half of these, and the others have no known cause. Recorded for this sample are hundreds of thousands of clones; about 88% of them occurred a single time. 0.72% of the sample belongs to the ten largest clones. Sequencing was carried out using peripheral blood. These receptors came from a man aged 35 to 55 with acute or convalescent COVID-19.

This chain connects TRBV4-1 to TRBJ1-2; TRBD1 agrees at 7 bases. Germline assignment: CDR1 MGHRA and CDR2 YSYEKL. There are 16 residues in the CDR3. The ends lost 3 bases at V and 0 bases at J; junction bases unmatched: 7. DNA for the CDR3: TGCGCCAGCAGCCACAAGGGGACAGATACTAACTATGGCTACACCTTC. This sequence encodes CASSHKGTDTNYGYTF.

This clone came up a few times. In nucleotides, the CDR3 is TGTGCCAGCAGGGCGGGACAGTACACCGGGGAGCTGTTTTTT. Encoded protein: CASRAGQYTGELFF. The chain is built from TRBV27 and TRBJ2-2, with TRBD1 as a possible D gene (7 bases). Trimming took 6 bases from V and 3 from J, leaving 11 bases between them. The CDR3 consists of 14 residues. Germline CDR1 reads MNHEY; CDR2 reads SMNVEV (reference sequence).

The CDR3 region has the DNA TGCGCCAGCAGCGACAGGGGAGGAACTAACTATGGCTACACCTTC. It codes for CASSDRGGTNYGYTF. The chain joins TRBV5-1 to TRBJ1-2; 8 bases line up with TRBD1. This CDR3 is 15 amino acids long. J lost 0 bases, V lost 4 bases, and 5 bases had no gene match. Germline V CDR1 and CDR2: SGHRS, YFSETQ.

The gene calls are TRBV27 and TRBJ2-7; D is possibly TRBD2 (5 bases). V shed 3 bases and J shed 4 bases, with 13 bases lying between them. CDR3 length equals 14 residues. The germline gives CDR1 MNHEY, CDR2 SMNVEV (reference sequence). This CDR3 is CASSLVSGWYEQYF. The CDR3 DNA reads TGTGCCAGCAGTTTGGTATCGGGATGGTACGAGCAGTACTTC.

This clone was found a few times. At the DNA level, this CDR3 is encoded by other sequences in the same sample as well. V gene TRBV18 combines with J gene TRBJ1-5; perhaps TRBD1 as D (5 bases). The CDR3 consists of 13 residues. Per germline, CDR1 KGHSH and CDR2 LQKENI. Between the trimmed V and J ends, which lost 5 bases and 5 bases, there was a span of 10 bases. Here the CDR3 reads CASSRQGDQPQHF. The CDR3 nucleotides are TGTGCCAGCTCAAGGCAGGGCGATCAGCCCCAGCATTTT.

The chain is built from TRBV6-5 and TRBJ1-2; 8 positions match TRBD1. The CDR3 runs 14 residues. CDR1 MNHEY and CDR2 SVGAGI come from the germline V gene. V dropped 6 bases and J dropped 3; count of bases not matched to a gene: 6. The CDR3 region has the DNA TGTGCCAGCAGGCTCCAGGGGGCGGACTATGGCTACACCTTC. This codes for CASRLQGADYGYTF.

Points on this clone: One end of the junction varies from germline; a read error may be responsible. This chain links TRBV24-1 with TRBJ1-2; D unclear. Germline CDR1 reads KGHDR; CDR2 reads SFDVKD. The CDR3 extends over 11 amino acids. CDR3 region: CATGDGYGYTF. In DNA, the CDR3 is TGTGCCACCGGTGACGGCTATGGCTACACCTTC.

J is TRBJ2-3 and V is TRBV3-1 (or the pseudogene TRBV3-2); TRBD2 aligns across 7 bases. This CDR3 contains 12 residues. With 1 base clipped from V and 8 bases from J, the junction kept 0 bases outside the gene matches. Germline CDR1 LGHDT, CDR2 YNNKEL (reference sequence). In nucleotides, the CDR3 is TGTGCCAGCAGCCAAGGCGGGGGTACGCAGTATTTT. It specifies CASSQGGGTQYF.

V gene TRBV3-1 (or the pseudogene TRBV3-2) combines with J gene TRBJ1-5; D is uncertain. V was clipped by 1 base and J by 2 bases, with 9 bases between them. The germline V gene has CDR1 LGHDT and CDR2 YNNKEL (reference sequence). The CDR3 sequence is 15 residues long. The CDR3 region has the DNA TGTGCCAGCAGCCAAGGTCTGGAGGGCAATCAGCCCCAGCATTTT. Protein: CASSQGLEGNQPQHF.

V and J are TRBV5-4 and TRBJ2-5; 8 bases are a match to TRBD1. Unmatched junction bases numbered 6, after V lost 3 bases and J lost 5 bases. This CDR3 comprises 14 residues. Germline assignment: CDR1 SGHNT and CDR2 YYREEE (reference sequence). The CDR3, as DNA: TGTGCCAGCAGCTCGACAGGGGTTCAGGAGACCCAGTACTTC. It specifies CASSSTGVQETQYF.

This clone came up a few times. Sequence at one end of the junction differs from germline and may be a read error. The chain has TRBV28 and TRBJ2-7; weak D call: TRBD1 (6 bases). Germline V lookup: CDR1 MDHEN, CDR2 SYDVKM. The CDR3 has 11 residues. The CDR3 sequence: CASSLAGAQDF. The CDR3 region has the DNA TGTGCCAGCAGTTTAGCAGGGGCTCAGGACTTC.

The chain has TRBV27 and TRBJ1-1; 7 bases match TRBD1. V was clipped by 5 bases and J by 0 bases; unmatched bases: 6. CDR3 length equals 15 residues. Germline-derived CDR1 and CDR2 are MNHEY and SMNVEV (reference sequence). The chain's CDR3 is CASSRETGMNTEAFF. In nucleotides, the CDR3 is TGTGCCAGCAGTCGCGAGACAGGGATGAACACTGAAGCTTTCTTT.